This entry features one T cell receptor beta chain sequence. Its antigen is undetermined. This entry is derived from a study of siplizumab effects on memory and regulatory T cells. CDR1 SGHAT and CDR2 FQDESV come from the germline V gene (reference sequence). There are 15 residues in the CDR3. V dropped 1 base and J dropped 4 bases, with 14 bases sitting between them. The authors cocultured the mixed lymphocyte reaction cells at 37 degrees C for approximately six days. Clones were sequenced by immunoSEQ multiplex PCR, and TCRdb holds only the in-frame ones, with some missing. Among some 15,000 clones listed, less than 55% were seen once.

The sequenced material came from CFSE-low (dividing) CD4+ T cells sorted from an allogeneic mixed lymphocyte reaction. The origin of this receptor is a human donor in good health; the cells came from an allogeneic mixed lymphocyte reaction. Some clones in this sample may be carry-over from other donors' samples. This chain joins TRBV11-1 and TRBJ2-7; D is unclear. CDR3 region: CASSLVRGGSYEQYF. DNA for the CDR3: TGTGCCAGCAGCTTAGTCCGCGGCGGATCTTACGAGCAGTACTTC.